A single sample is the source of the 15 T cell receptor beta chains below, sequenced in a study of cytomegalovirus exposure and HLA in healthy donors (dated by TCRdb to about 2017). Library prep was done by the immunoSEQ multiplex PCR assay. A mixture of 60 forward primers for TCR Vbeta segments and 13 reverse primers for TCR Jbeta segments was used in the multiplex PCR. TCRdb mirrors the immuneACCESS table, restricted to in-frame sequences. Some clones are absent from its copies; in checked studies, under half trace to an unresolved V gene, and the reason for the others is unknown. The sample yields about 140,000 clones; more than 8% were counted once. The top ten hold 1.8% of the sample. Sequencing was done on a sample of PBMCs. Receptors were obtained from a man aged 50 to 59 in good health and CMV-seronegative.

The V and J genes are TRBV9 and TRBJ1-6, with TRBD1 matching 8 bases. Unmatched junction bases numbered 6, after V lost 3 bases and J lost 7 bases. This CDR3 spans 15 amino acids. CDR1 and CDR2 from the germline V gene are SGDLS and YYNGEE. CDR3 coding DNA: TGTGCCAGCAGCGCCCGACAGGGGCGAAATTCACCCCTCCACTTT. Translating it yields CASSARQGRNSPLHF. Looking up the rest from reference TRBV9 and TRBJ1-6 gives the full variable domain: DSGVTQTPKHLITATGQRVTLRCSPRSGDLSVYWYQQSLDQGLQFLIQYYNGEERAKGNILERFSAQQFPDLHSELNLSSLELGDSALYFCASSARQGRNSPLHFGNGTRLTVT.

The CDR3 nucleotides are TGTGCCAGCAGTTACCCTGGACAGGGGGGATATGGCTACACCTTC. Its protein product is CASSYPGQGGYGYTF. The rearrangement links TRBV6-6 to TRBJ1-2, with 10 bases fitting TRBD1. This CDR3 has 15 amino acids. Looked up from germline, CDR1 is MNHNY and CDR2 is SVGAGI (reference sequence). J gave up 5 bases and V 2 bases, and 5 bases lay outside the gene matches.

V gene TRBV28 combines with J gene TRBJ1-2; 7 nucleotides match TRBD1. The CDR3 sequence is 13 residues long. V trimming: 5 bases; J trimming: 4 bases; junction bases outside the gene matches: 4. Germline CDR1 reads MDHEN; CDR2 reads SYDVKM. This CDR3 is CASSLQGFYGYTF. For the CDR3, the DNA is TGTGCCAGCAGTCTACAGGGGTTCTATGGCTACACCTTC.

The V call is TRBV5-1, the J call TRBJ2-5, with 7 bases aligning to TRBD1. Germline CDR1 reads SGHRS; CDR2 reads YFSETQ. This CDR3 is 15 amino acids long. The trim removed 0 bases at V and 4 bases at J, leaving 6 bases unmatched. As DNA, the CDR3 is TGCGCCAGCAGCTTGGCGCAGGGGGTTGGAGAGACCCAGTACTTC. It translates to CASSLAQGVGETQYF.

In this sample, this clone turned up a few times. The V gene is TRBV10-1, the J gene TRBJ2-7; 8 bases match TRBD1. The germline gives CDR1 WNHNN, CDR2 SYGVQD (reference sequence). The CDR3 is made up of 16 amino acids. Germline trimming cut 5 bases from V and 2 bases from J; bases unmatched to any gene: 11. CDR3 protein: CASSPNPGQAPYEQYF. The CDR3 DNA is TGCGCCAGCAGTCCTAATCCGGGACAGGCGCCCTACGAGCAGTACTTC.

The chain is built from TRBV2 and TRBJ2-5; 11 positions agree with TRBD2. CDR3 length: 14 amino acids. The V and J ends lost 6 bases and 5 bases, in that order; junction bases with no gene match: 5. Germline loops: CDR1 SNHLY, CDR2 FYNNEI. Written as DNA, the CDR3 is TGTGCCAGCAGGAGCAGACTAGCGGGGGAGACCCAGTACTTC. Translated: CASRSRLAGETQYF.

This clone has only a few counts. The genes are TRBV20-1 and TRBJ1-3; D uncertain. The V end lost 5 bases, the J end lost 4 bases, and 6 bases lay between the germline ends. The CDR3 is made up of 11 amino acids. The germline V gene encodes CDR1 DFQATT and CDR2 SNEGSKA (reference sequence). The CDR3 bases are TGCAGTGCTTACACGGGAAACACCATATATTTT. It encodes CSAYTGNTIYF.

V is TRBV19 and J is TRBJ2-5, with 11 nucleotides matching TRBD2. CDR1 and CDR2 (germline): LNHDA, SQIVND (reference sequence). The CDR3 extends over 16 amino acids. The V and J ends lost 5 bases and 3 bases, in that order; junction bases with no gene match: 8. The DNA of the CDR3 is TGTGCCAGTAGTTTCCCTAGCGGGGGGCCCGAAGAGACCCAGTACTTC. Protein: CASSFPSGGPEETQYF.

The rearrangement links TRBV7-3 to TRBJ2-1; D call uncertain. Per the germline V gene, CDR1 is SGHTA and CDR2 is FQGTGA. The CDR3 spans 15 residues. V lost 1 base to trimming and J lost 2 bases, with 9 bases between them. CDR3 sequence reads: CASSLSSGAYNEQFF. DNA for the CDR3: TGTGCCAGCAGCTTAAGTTCAGGTGCCTACAATGAGCAGTTCTTC.

The rearrangement joins TRBV5-1 to TRBJ2-3; 8 nucleotides match TRBD1. The CDR3 length is 15 residues. Germline CDR1 SGHRS, CDR2 YFSETQ. Losses at the gene ends were 8 bases for V and 6 bases for J; bases not matched to a gene: 14. The CDR3 protein is CASSTWQGASDTQYF. The CDR3 DNA reads as TGCGCCAGTAGCACCTGGCAGGGGGCATCTGATACGCAGTATTTT.

This clone came up a few times. At the DNA level, this CDR3 is encoded by other sequences in the same sample as well. The V call is TRBV5-1, the J call TRBJ1-2; TRBD1 agrees at 7 bases. The germline V gene encodes CDR1 SGHRS and CDR2 YFSETQ. V dropped 2 bases and J dropped 7; count of bases not matched to a gene: 5. The CDR3 is 13 amino acids. CDR3 DNA: TGCGCCAGCAGCTTAGAGGGGGCAGGTGGCTACACCTTC. Its protein is CASSLEGAGGYTF.

V is TRBV9 and J is TRBJ2-1; D perhaps matches TRBD1 (5 bases). V lost 0 bases and J 5 bases, leaving 15 bases between the germline ends. The CDR3 has 16 residues. Germline V gives CDR1 SGDLS, CDR2 YYNGEE. CDR3 residues: CASSVGFQGTHNEQFF. Written as DNA, the CDR3 is TGTGCCAGCAGCGTAGGATTCCAGGGAACCCACAATGAGCAGTTCTTC.

Only a few counts were recorded for this clone. The chain employs TRBV5-6 and TRBJ2-5; 14 bases are a match to TRBD2. The J call may be in error: the DNA end matches TRBJ2-7 better. From germline, CDR1 is SGHDT and CDR2 YYEEEE. The CDR3 is made up of 15 amino acids. Here the CDR3 reads CASSLGLAGGSEQYF. As DNA, the CDR3 is TGTGCCAGCAGCTTGGGACTAGCGGGAGGGTCCGAGCAGTACTTC.

The gene calls are TRBV19 and TRBJ1-2; D is unresolved. The germline V gene encodes CDR1 LNHDA and CDR2 SQIVND (reference sequence). This CDR3 has 15 amino acids. CDR3 loop: CAAFAQEGLNYGYTF. In DNA form, the CDR3 reads TGTGCAGCCTTCGCTCAGGAGGGTCTCAACTATGGCTACACCTTC.

This clone was observed a handful of times. The J gene is TRBJ1-2, the V gene TRBV19; weak D call: TRBD1 (6 bases). The CDR3 runs 14 residues. Germline CDR1 is LNHDA and CDR2 is SQIVND (reference sequence). V was cut by 3 bases and J by 8 bases, with 16 bases left in between. The CDR3 reads CASSMTSAGGGYTF. As DNA, the CDR3 is TGTGCCAGTAGTATGACCTCTGCGGGGGGCGGCTACACCTTC.